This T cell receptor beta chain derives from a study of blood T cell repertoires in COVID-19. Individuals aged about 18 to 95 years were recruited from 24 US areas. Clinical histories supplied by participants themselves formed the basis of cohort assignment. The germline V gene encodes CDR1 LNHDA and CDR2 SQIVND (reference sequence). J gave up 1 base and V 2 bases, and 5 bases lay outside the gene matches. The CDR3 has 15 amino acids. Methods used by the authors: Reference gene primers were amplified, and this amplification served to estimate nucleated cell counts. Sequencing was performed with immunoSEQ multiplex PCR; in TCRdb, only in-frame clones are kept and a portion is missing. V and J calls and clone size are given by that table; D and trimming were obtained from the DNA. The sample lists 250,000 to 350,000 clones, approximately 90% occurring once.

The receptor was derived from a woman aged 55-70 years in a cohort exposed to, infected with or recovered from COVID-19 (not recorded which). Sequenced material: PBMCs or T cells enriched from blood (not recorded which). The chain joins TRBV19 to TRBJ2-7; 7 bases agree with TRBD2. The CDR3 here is CASSIIWEGSYEQYF. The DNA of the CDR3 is TGTGCCAGTAGTATAATCTGGGAGGGATCCTACGAGCAGTACTTC.